What follows are 5 T cell receptor beta chains derived from one specimen sequenced in a study of control samples from healthy donors and cancer patients. Sequencing used immunoSEQ multiplex PCR; TCRdb keeps in-frame clones, though not all of them. The data show around 120,000 clones, more than 70% seen once. Sequencing was carried out using blood. These receptors originate from a woman in her 70s in good health.

The chain couples TRBV6-1 to TRBJ1-2, with a possible D match to TRBD1 (6 bases). V gave up 0 bases and J gave up 6 bases, with 26 bases separating them. Germline CDR1 is MNHNS and CDR2 is SASEGT. This CDR3 has 19 residues. The CDR3 spells CASSEAPGTIGWGRNGYTF. CDR3 DNA: TGTGCCAGCAGTGAAGCCCCCGGGACAATCGGCTGGGGACGAAATGGCTACACCTTC.

The chain carries TRBV25-1 and TRBJ1-4; perhaps TRBD1 as D (5 bases). The CDR3 is 17 residues long. Trimming cost V 8 bases and J 4 bases, with 23 bases left between them. The germline V gene encodes CDR1 MGHDK and CDR2 SYGVNS. The CDR3: CASSRADRGGFNEKLFF. CDR3 DNA sequence: TGTGCCAGCTCCAGGGCCGATCGGGGCGGTTTTAATGAAAAACTGTTTTTT.

This chain joins TRBV5-1 and TRBJ2-3, with TRBD1 identical over 9 bases. Germline CDR1 is SGHRS and CDR2 is YFSETQ. J lost 4 bases, V lost 9 bases, and 15 bases had no gene match. The CDR3 is made up of 16 amino acids. CDR3 sequence reads: CAKDLRGQGDPDTQYF. The CDR3 bases are TGCGCCAAAGACCTGAGGGGACAGGGAGACCCAGATACGCAGTATTTT.

The chain is built from TRBV27 and TRBJ1-1, with unresolved D. V lost 4 bases to trimming and J lost 6 bases, with 24 bases between them. The CDR3 consists of 17 residues. CDR1 is MNHEY and CDR2 is SMNVEV in the germline V gene (reference sequence). The CDR3 loop is CASSSVLEVGPAAEAFF. CDR3 nucleotide sequence: TGTGCCAGCAGTTCGGTGCTCGAGGTTGGCCCGGCCGCTGAAGCTTTCTTT.

The CDR3 here is CASSIAGLTYNEQFF. CDR3 DNA sequence: TGTGCCAGTAGTATCGCGGGGCTGACCTACAATGAGCAGTTCTTC. The rearrangement links TRBV19 to TRBJ2-1; weak D call: TRBD2 (6 bases). Per the germline V gene, CDR1 is LNHDA and CDR2 is SQIVND (reference sequence). The length of the CDR3 is 15 residues. Trimming took off 3 bases at V and 2 bases at J, with 11 bases between the two ends.